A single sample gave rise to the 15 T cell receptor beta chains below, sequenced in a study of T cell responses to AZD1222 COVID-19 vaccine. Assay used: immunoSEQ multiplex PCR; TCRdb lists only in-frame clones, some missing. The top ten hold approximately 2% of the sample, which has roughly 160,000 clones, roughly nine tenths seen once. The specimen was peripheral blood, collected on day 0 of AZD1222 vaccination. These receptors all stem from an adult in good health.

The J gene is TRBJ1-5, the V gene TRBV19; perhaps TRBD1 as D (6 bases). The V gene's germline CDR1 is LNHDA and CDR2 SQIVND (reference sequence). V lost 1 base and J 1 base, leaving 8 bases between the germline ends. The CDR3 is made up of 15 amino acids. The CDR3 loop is CASSIGQGSNQPQHF. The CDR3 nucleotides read TGTGCCAGTAGTATAGGTCAGGGGAGCAATCAGCCCCAGCATTTT.

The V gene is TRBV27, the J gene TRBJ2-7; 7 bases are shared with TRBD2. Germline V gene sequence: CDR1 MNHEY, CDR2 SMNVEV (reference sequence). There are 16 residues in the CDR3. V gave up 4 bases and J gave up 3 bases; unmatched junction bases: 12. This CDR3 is CASSSPLGGRDYEQYF. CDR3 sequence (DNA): TGTGCCAGCAGTTCCCCCCTGGGAGGGAGAGACTACGAGCAGTACTTC.

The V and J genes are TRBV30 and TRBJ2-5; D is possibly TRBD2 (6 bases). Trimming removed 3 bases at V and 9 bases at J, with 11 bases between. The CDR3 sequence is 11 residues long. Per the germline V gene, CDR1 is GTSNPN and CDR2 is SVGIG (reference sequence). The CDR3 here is CAWSPGGPQYF. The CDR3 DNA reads TGTGCCTGGAGCCCCGGGGGTCCCCAGTACTTC.

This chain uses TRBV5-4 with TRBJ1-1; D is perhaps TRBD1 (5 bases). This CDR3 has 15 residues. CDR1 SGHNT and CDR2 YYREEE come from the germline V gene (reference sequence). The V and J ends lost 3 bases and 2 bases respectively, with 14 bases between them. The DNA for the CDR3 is TGTGCCAGCAGCTCCTTACACGGGGCCAACACTGAAGCTTTCTTT. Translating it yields CASSSLHGANTEAFF.

CDR3 sequence (DNA): TGTGCCAGTAGTACGAACAGGGGATCGGGCACAGATACGCAGTATTTT. It specifies CASSTNRGSGTDTQYF. This chain links TRBV19 with TRBJ2-3; 7 bases fit TRBD1. Trimming at V came to 4 bases and at J to 1 base, leaving 8 bases not matched to a gene. The CDR3 extends over 16 amino acids. Germline V gene lookup returns CDR1 LNHDA and CDR2 SQIVND (reference sequence).

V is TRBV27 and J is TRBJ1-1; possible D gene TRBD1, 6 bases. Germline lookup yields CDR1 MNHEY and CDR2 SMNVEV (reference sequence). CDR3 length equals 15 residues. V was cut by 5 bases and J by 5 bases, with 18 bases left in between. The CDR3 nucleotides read TGTGCCAGCAGTCTAACAGGGTATCTGGAGACTGAAGCTTTCTTT. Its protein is CASSLTGYLETEAFF.

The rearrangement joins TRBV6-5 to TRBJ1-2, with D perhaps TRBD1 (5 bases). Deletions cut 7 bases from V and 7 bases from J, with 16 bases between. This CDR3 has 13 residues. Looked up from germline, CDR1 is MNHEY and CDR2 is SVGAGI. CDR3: CASTGGWRPGYTF. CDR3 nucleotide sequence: TGTGCCAGCACGGGGGGGTGGAGGCCTGGCTACACCTTC.

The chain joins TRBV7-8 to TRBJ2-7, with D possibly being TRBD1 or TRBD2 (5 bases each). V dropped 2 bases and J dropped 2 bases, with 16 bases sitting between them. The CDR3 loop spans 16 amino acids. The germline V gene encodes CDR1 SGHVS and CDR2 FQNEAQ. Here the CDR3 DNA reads TGTGCCAGCAGCTTACCCGGTTTACGGGGCCCCTACGAGCAGTACTTC. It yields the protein CASSLPGLRGPYEQYF.

The DNA for the CDR3 is TGTGCCAGCAGCGGTACGGGAGAGGCCTACGAGCAGTACTTC. It encodes CASSGTGEAYEQYF. V usage is TRBV9 and J usage is TRBJ2-7, with D perhaps TRBD2 (6 bases). The CDR3 is made up of 14 amino acids. The germline gives CDR1 SGDLS, CDR2 YYNGEE. Between the trimmed V and J ends, which lost 3 bases and 2 bases, there was a span of 12 bases. The whole variable domain, remainder taken from reference TRBV9 and TRBJ2-7, is DSGVTQTPKHLITATGQRVTLRCSPRSGDLSVYWYQQSLDQGLQFLIQYYNGEERAKGNILERFSAQQFPDLHSELNLSSLELGDSALYFCASSGTGEAYEQYFGPGTRLTVT.

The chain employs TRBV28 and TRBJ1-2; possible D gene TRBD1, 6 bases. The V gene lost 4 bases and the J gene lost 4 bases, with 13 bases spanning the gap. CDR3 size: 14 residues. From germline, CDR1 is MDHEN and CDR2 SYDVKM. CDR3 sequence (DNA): TGTGCCAGCAGTTCCACACGACAGGTCTATGGCTACACCTTC. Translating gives CASSSTRQVYGYTF.

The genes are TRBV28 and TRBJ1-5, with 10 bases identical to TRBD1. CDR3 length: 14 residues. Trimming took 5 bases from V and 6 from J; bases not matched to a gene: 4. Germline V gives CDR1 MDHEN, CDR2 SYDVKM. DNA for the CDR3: TGTGCCAGCAGTCTGACAGGGGGCGTTCAGCCCCAGCATTTT. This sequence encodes CASSLTGGVQPQHF.

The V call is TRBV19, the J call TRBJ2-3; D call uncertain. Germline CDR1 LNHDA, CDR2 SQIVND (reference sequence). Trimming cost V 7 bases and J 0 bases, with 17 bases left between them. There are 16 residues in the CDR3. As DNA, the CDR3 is TGTGCCAGTAAATCCTCTAACGGACGGAGCACAGATACGCAGTATTTT. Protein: CASKSSNGRSTDTQYF.

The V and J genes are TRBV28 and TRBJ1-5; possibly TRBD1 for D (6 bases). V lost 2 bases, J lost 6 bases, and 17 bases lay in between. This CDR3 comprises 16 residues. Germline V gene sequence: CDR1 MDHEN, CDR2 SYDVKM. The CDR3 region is CASSLNPPRTVQPQHF. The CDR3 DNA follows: TGTGCCAGCAGTTTAAACCCGCCCAGGACAGTTCAGCCCCAGCATTTT.

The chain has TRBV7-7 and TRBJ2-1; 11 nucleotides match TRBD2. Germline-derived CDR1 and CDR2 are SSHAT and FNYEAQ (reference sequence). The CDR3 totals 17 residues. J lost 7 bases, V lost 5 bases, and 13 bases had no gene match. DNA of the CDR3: TGTGCCAGCAGCCCGCTGAAACTAGCGGGGGTCTGGAATGAGCAGTTCTTC. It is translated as CASSPLKLAGVWNEQFF.

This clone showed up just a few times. The CDR3 nucleotides are TGTGCCAGCAGCAAAGCGCCCGGAAAGGAGCAGGACAGGACTTCGAACACCGGGGAGCTGTTTTTT. Translating it yields CASSKAPGKEQDRTSNTGELFF. The chain carries TRBV21-1 and TRBJ2-2; the D call in the table, TRBD1, was not verified against the DNA. TRBV21-1 is a pseudogene segment. The CDR3 loop spans 22 amino acids.